Here is one T cell receptor beta chain with its context. Its specificity is not known. This sample was included in a study of T cell responses to AZD1222 COVID-19 vaccine. Study-wide background: Second-dose groups at about 4 or about 12 weeks were pooled. Study-level findings and limits: Recipients of two AZD1222 doses showed rising Spike-specific TCR breadth and depth. Donors, mostly white British, included more females; clonal diversity was possibly underestimated. Seropositivity was recorded at baseline in only a handful of AZD1222 recipients.

Assay used: immunoSEQ multiplex PCR; TCRdb lists only in-frame clones, some missing. The table has over 110,000 clones, roughly nine tenths seen once. V shed 4 bases, J shed 2 bases, and the junction held 2 bases outside the gene matches. The germline V gene has CDR1 MRHNA and CDR2 SNTAGT. This CDR3 spans 15 amino acids. This sequence was found in an adult in good health. This chain joins TRBV6-4 and TRBJ2-1, with TRBD1 identical over 10 bases. Sequenced here: peripheral blood, sampled on day 0 of AZD1222 vaccination. CDR3 nucleotide sequence: TGTGCCAGCAGTGTAGGACAGGGGGCCTACAATGAGCAGTTCTTC. The encoded protein is CASSVGQGAYNEQFF.